Included here is one T cell receptor (beta chain) sequence, with context. No antigen is known for it. Per germline, CDR1 LGHNA and CDR2 YNFKEQ. Trimming at V came to 0 bases and at J to 4 bases, leaving 8 bases not matched to a gene. This CDR3 comprises 16 residues. The data were taken from a study of a mutant IDH1 vaccine in newly diagnosed glioma. Study details: Most patients had radiochemotherapy with temozolomide before enrollment; others had one alone.

Using immunoSEQ multiplex PCR, the repertoire was profiled, and TCRdb retains in-frame clones only, with some absent. The sample records approximately 40,000 clones, approximately 80% being singletons. Study conclusions and caveats: Immune responses induced by the vaccine were seen in 93.3% of patients, spanning multiple MHC alleles.

The time point here: week 5, during vaccination. In every dose of vaccine, 300 ug of mutant IDH1 20-mer peptide was given alongside topical imiquimod. The V call is TRBV4-2, the J call TRBJ2-5, with 7 nucleotides matching TRBD2. This TCR was sampled from a man aged 35 to 55 with glioma. The specimen comprised PBMCs, sampled from a glioma patient whose treatment included an IDH1 peptide vaccine. The CDR3 DNA is TGTGCCAGCAGCCAAGAAAACGGGGGGTATCGAGAGACCCAGTACTTC. Translation: CASSQENGGYRETQYF.